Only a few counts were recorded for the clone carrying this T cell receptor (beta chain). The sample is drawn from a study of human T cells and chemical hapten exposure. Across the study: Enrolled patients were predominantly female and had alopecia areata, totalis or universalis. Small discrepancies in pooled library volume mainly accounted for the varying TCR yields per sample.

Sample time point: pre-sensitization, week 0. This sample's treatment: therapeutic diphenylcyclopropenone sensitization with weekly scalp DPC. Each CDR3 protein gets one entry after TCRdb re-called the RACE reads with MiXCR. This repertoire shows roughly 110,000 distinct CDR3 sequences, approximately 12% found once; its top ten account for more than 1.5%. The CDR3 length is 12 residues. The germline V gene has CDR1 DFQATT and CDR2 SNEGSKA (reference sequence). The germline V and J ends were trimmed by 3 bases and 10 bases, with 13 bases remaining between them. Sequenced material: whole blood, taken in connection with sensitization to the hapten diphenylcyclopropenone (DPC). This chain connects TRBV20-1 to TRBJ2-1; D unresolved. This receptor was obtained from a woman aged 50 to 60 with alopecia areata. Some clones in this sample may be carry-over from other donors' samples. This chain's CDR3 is CSARKSSREQFF. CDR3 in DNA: TGCAGTGCTAGGAAGAGTTCGAGGGAGCAGTTCTTC.